These T cell receptor beta chains were read from a single sample in a study of cytomegalovirus exposure and HLA in healthy donors. Using immunoSEQ multiplex PCR, the repertoire was profiled, and TCRdb retains in-frame clones only, with some absent. The sample contains 130,000 or so clones, approximately 80% of which appear only once. The sample consisted of PBMCs. The source is a man between 18 and 29 years old in good health and CMV-seronegative. CDR3s include the opening cysteine and the closing phenylalanine or tryptophan. Each record gives: D gene, V gene, CDR3 protein. D genes are given only for firm matches.

TRBD2 | TRBV7-6 | CASSLGGTSGRAYEQYF
- | TRBV6-1 | CASSEAPRATNSPLHF
- | TRBV19 | CASSITGAYGYTF
- | TRBV4-1 | CASSHPGIAMADTF
- | TRBV14 | CASSQVRTGWNTEAFF
- | TRBV7-7 | CASSPNEDTLEQYF
TRBD1 | TRBV6-1 | CASMGEGQVAYEQYF
TRBD2 | TRBV11-2 | CASSFGLAGEQYF
TRBD1 | TRBV7-8 | CASSGQGVEGQYF
- | TRBV6-1 | CASSLRDYPTYEQYF
- | TRBV15 | CATSTFNYGYTF
- | TRBV14 | CASSQGLDSYNEQYF
- | TRBV28 | CASNGQIEAFF
- | TRBV5-1 | CASSLDSGGSNQPQHF
- | TRBV7-3 | CASSLAGERGGYTF
- | TRBV19 | CAPGGGTGDNSPLHF
TRBD1 | TRBV4-1 | CASSQEPNRGINSPLHF
TRBD1 | TRBV7-8 | CASSLEGTGIYGYTF